This T cell receptor beta chain appears in the sequencing data of a study of cytomegalovirus exposure and HLA in healthy donors. Looking at the study overall: Among the approximately 380 donors who were genotyped, about 80% fell in the genetic ancestry cluster that is associated with self-reported Caucasian donors. Notes on the study in general: The authors excluded some V segments, including TRBV6-2 and TRBV6-3, as indistinguishable.

Germline CDR1 and CDR2: MNHEY and SMNVEV (reference sequence). CDR3 length equals 17 residues. The V end lost 3 bases, the J end lost 0 bases, and 12 bases lay between the germline ends. Donors were ostensibly healthy at sampling, although undocumented immune exposures were probable. As concerns this clone: No antigen is known for it.

This PCR relied on a set of 60 Vbeta primers and 13 Jbeta primers. Profiling relied on immunoSEQ multiplex PCR, and the TCRdb table lists in-frame clones only, not all of them. The sample holds 100,000 or so clones, around 82% seen once. This receptor was obtained from a woman between 45 and 60 years old in good health and CMV-seropositive. Input material: PBMCs. The chain joins TRBV27 to TRBJ1-6, with D possibly matching TRBD1 (5 bases). The CDR3 nucleotides are TGTGCCAGCAGTTTCTCTCACAGGAGCTCCTATAATTCACCCCTCCACTTT. As protein: CASSFSHRSSYNSPLHF.